These 27 T cell receptor beta chains were all obtained from the same sample, sequenced in a study of blood T cell repertoires in COVID-19. The assay was immunoSEQ multiplex PCR, and TCRdb's table has in-frame clones only and misses some. The sample yields approximately 250,000 clones, about 86% seen once. The material sequenced was peripheral blood. The source is a man aged 18 to 29 with active or convalescent COVID-19.

This chain joins TRBV7-9 and TRBJ2-1; the match to TRBD2 covers 13 bases. With V trimmed by 5 bases and J by 3 bases, 10 bases remained unmatched. Germline lookup yields CDR1 SEHNR and CDR2 FQNEAQ (reference sequence). The CDR3 runs to 18 residues. The CDR3: CASSPGTSGTLNYNEQFF. CDR3 DNA: TGTGCCAGCAGCCCCGGGACTAGCGGGACCCTCAACTACAATGAGCAGTTCTTC.

The chain is built from TRBV5-5 and TRBJ2-5; D perhaps matches TRBD2 (6 bases). This CDR3 has 15 amino acids. V was trimmed by 1 base and J by 1 base, leaving 11 bases between them. Germline V gene data show CDR1 as SGHKS and CDR2 as YYEKEE (reference sequence). For the CDR3, the DNA is TGTGCCAGCAGCTTGAGATGGGACTTCCAAGAGACCCAGTACTTC. As protein: CASSLRWDFQETQYF. Drawing the rest from reference TRBV5-5 and TRBJ2-5, the complete variable domain is DAGVTQSPTHLIKTRGQQVTLRCSPISGHKSVSWYQQVLGQGPQFIFQYYEKEERGRGNFPDRFSARQFPNYSSELNVNALLLGDSALYLCASSLRWDFQETQYFGPGTRLLVL.

The chain has TRBV4-1 and TRBJ2-7; the D gene is possibly TRBD1 (6 bases). This CDR3 has 16 residues. The germline CDR1 and CDR2 sequences are MGHRA and YSYEKL. With 1 base removed from V and 4 bases from J, the gap between germline ends came to 17 bases. CDR3 in amino acids: CASSQGWGRQEYEQYF. As DNA, the CDR3 is TGCGCCAGCAGCCAAGGTTGGGGCAGACAGGAGTACGAGCAGTACTTC.

This chain joins TRBV28 and TRBJ2-6, with D maybe TRBD1 (5 bases). Trimming removed 6 bases at V and 4 bases at J, with 13 bases between. Germline loops: CDR1 MDHEN, CDR2 SYDVKM. CDR3 size: 15 residues. DNA of the CDR3: TGTGCCAGCAGCAGGACAATCGCCGGGGCCAACGTCCTGACTTTC. Translation: CASSRTIAGANVLTF.

V gene TRBV4-1 combines with J gene TRBJ2-3, with 10 bases lining up with TRBD2. The CDR3 is 22 residues long. J gave up 3 bases and V 3 bases, and 24 bases lay outside the gene matches. The germline CDR1 and CDR2 sequences are MGHRA and YSYEKL. In nucleotides, the CDR3 is TGCGCCAGCAGCCAGATGCGGATAAGTGGGGCTAGCGGGAGTTATTGGACAGATACGCAGTATTTT. It codes for CASSQMRISGASGSYWTDTQYF.

Within the sample, this clone is large. The J gene is TRBJ2-1, the V gene TRBV4-2; D call uncertain. Trimming stripped 0 bases from V and 0 bases from J, with 9 bases between. The CDR3 covers 16 residues. Per the germline V gene, CDR1 is LGHNA and CDR2 is YNFKEQ. The CDR3 coding sequence is TGTGCCAGCAGCCAAGAAGACATGAGCTCCTACAATGAGCAGTTCTTC. The encoded protein is CASSQEDMSSYNEQFF.

The genes are TRBV7-9 and TRBJ2-3; D might be TRBD1 (6 bases). The germline gives CDR1 SEHNR, CDR2 FQNEAQ (reference sequence). V was clipped by 7 bases and J by 3 bases, with 11 bases between them. This CDR3 has 13 amino acids. This chain's CDR3 is CASNRVWTDTQYF. The CDR3 DNA is TGTGCCAGCAACAGGGTTTGGACAGATACGCAGTATTTT.

The chain is built from TRBV30 and TRBJ2-7; TRBD1 might be the D (6 bases). Germline lookup yields CDR1 GTSNPN and CDR2 SVGIG (reference sequence). The V end was cut by 5 bases, the J end by 6 bases, with 17 bases between. CDR3 length: 13 amino acids. The CDR3 sequence: CAWAQGSLSEQYF. The CDR3 nucleotides are TGTGCCTGGGCCCAGGGGTCACTCTCCGAGCAGTACTTC.

V gene TRBV2 combines with J gene TRBJ1-5; weak D call: TRBD1 (5 bases). Germline assignment: CDR1 SNHLY and CDR2 FYNNEI. CDR3 length: 13 residues. Trimming removed 7 bases from V and 11 bases from J, with 18 bases in between. The CDR3 region has the DNA TGTGCCAGCAATGGGGACTTGGAAGCGTCCCAGCATTTT. Residues: CASNGDLEASQHF. Full variable domain (rest looked up from reference TRBV2 and TRBJ1-5): EPEVTQTPSHQVTQMGQEVILRCVPISNHLYFYWYRQILGQKVEFLVSFYNNEISEKSEIFDDQFSVERPDGSNFTLKIRSTKLEDSAMYFCASNGDLEASQHFGDGTRLSIL.

This clone was detected once. The chain employs TRBV7-6 and TRBJ2-6; D is unresolved. The length of the CDR3 is 15 residues. Germline-derived CDR1 and CDR2 are SGHVS and FNYEAQ. V was pared by 3 bases and J by 2 bases, with 8 bases between. The CDR3 loop reads CASSFSRTGANVLTF. In nucleotides, the CDR3 is TGTGCCAGCAGCTTCAGCAGGACTGGGGCCAACGTCCTGACTTTC.

This clone came up a few times. The rearrangement joins TRBV27 to TRBJ2-7; TRBD1 aligns across 10 bases. Germline V gene lookup returns CDR1 MNHEY and CDR2 SMNVEV (reference sequence). The ends lost 5 bases at V and 1 base at J; junction bases unmatched: 5. The CDR3 consists of 15 residues. The CDR3 region is CASSLGQGGSYEQYF. DNA for the CDR3: TGTGCCAGCAGTCTAGGACAGGGGGGATCCTACGAGCAGTACTTC.

This clone was detected only once. V is TRBV7-2 and J is TRBJ2-2, with 7 bases aligning to TRBD1. The CDR3 has 14 residues. J gave up 8 bases and V 3 bases, and 6 bases lay outside the gene matches. Germline CDR1 reads SGHTA; CDR2 reads FQGNSA. The CDR3 DNA follows: TGTGCCAGCAGCTTCGGACAGGTTCCGGGGGAGCTGTTTTTT. Translating it yields CASSFGQVPGELFF.

The chain combines TRBV9 with TRBJ1-2; D not certain. The V end lost 0 bases, the J end lost 6 bases, and 6 bases lay between the germline ends. The CDR3 is 12 residues long. From germline, CDR1 is SGDLS and CDR2 YYNGEE. This CDR3 is CASSVGGNGYTF. The CDR3 DNA reads as TGTGCCAGCAGCGTAGGCGGGAATGGCTACACCTTC. The full variable domain, completed using reference TRBV9 and TRBJ1-2, is DSGVTQTPKHLITATGQRVTLRCSPRSGDLSVYWYQQSLDQGLQFLIQYYNGEERAKGNILERFSAQQFPDLHSELNLSSLELGDSALYFCASSVGGNGYTFGSGTRLTVV.

The genes are TRBV6-5 and TRBJ1-2, with D hard to call. With 5 bases removed from V and 4 bases from J, the gap between germline ends came to 14 bases. The CDR3 has 14 amino acids. Germline CDR1 and CDR2: MNHEY and SVGAGI. Here the CDR3 DNA reads TGTGCCAGCAGTCCTGAGGGAGGCCCCTATGGCTACACCTTC. Translated, it gives CASSPEGGPYGYTF.

The J gene is TRBJ2-3, the V gene TRBV7-9, with D perhaps TRBD1 (5 bases). CDR1 SEHNR and CDR2 FQNEAQ come from the germline V gene (reference sequence). The CDR3 spans 14 residues. V was pared by 2 bases and J by 7 bases, with 13 bases between. As DNA, the CDR3 is TGTGCCAGCAGCTTACTTCAGGGCCGGAATACGCAGTATTTT. This gives the protein CASSLLQGRNTQYF. The entire variable domain, with the rest obtained from reference TRBV7-9 and TRBJ2-3, is as follows: DTGVSQNPRHKITKRGQNVTFRCDPISEHNRLYWYRQTLGQGPEFLTYFQNEAQLEKSRLLSDRFSAERPKGSFSTLEIQRTEQGDSAMYLCASSLLQGRNTQYFGPGTRLTVL.

The rearrangement uses TRBV20-1 and TRBJ2-1; D ambiguous. V shed 3 bases and J shed 5 bases, with 8 bases lying between them. Germline values: CDR1 DFQATT, CDR2 SNEGSKA (reference sequence). This CDR3 spans 12 amino acids. In DNA form, the CDR3 reads TGCAGTGCTAGTCCCCGTGACAATGAGCAGTTCTTC. It translates to CSASPRDNEQFF.

This clone has just one count. The V call is TRBV4-3, the J call TRBJ1-6, with D possibly matching TRBD1 (5 bases). Germline CDR1 is LGHNA and CDR2 is YSLEER. CDR3 length equals 18 residues. V lost 1 base, J lost 6 bases, and 19 bases lay in between. CDR3 coding DNA: TGCGCCAGCAGCCAAGTTTGGGTAAAAGGGGAACGTAATTCACCCCTCCACTTT. This gives the protein CASSQVWVKGERNSPLHF.

This clone was found once. The chain carries TRBV30 and TRBJ2-1, with 10 positions matching TRBD2. J lost 5 bases, V lost 0 bases, and 10 bases had no gene match. CDR1 and CDR2 from the germline V gene are GTSNPN and SVGIG (reference sequence). The CDR3 sequence is 17 residues long. The CDR3 spells CAWSVSGRLARDNEQFF. The CDR3 nucleotides read TGTGCCTGGAGTGTTAGCGGGAGGCTCGCGAGAGACAATGAGCAGTTCTTC.

With respect to this clone: The identical CDR3 is also encoded by other nucleotide sequences in the sample. The gene calls are TRBV30 and TRBJ1-5; a possible D gene is TRBD1 (5 bases). The V end lost 2 bases, the J end lost 4 bases, and 9 bases lay between the germline ends. This CDR3 has 13 residues. Per the germline V gene, CDR1 is GTSNPN and CDR2 is SVGIG (reference sequence). The CDR3 DNA sequence: TGTGCCTGGAGTCTGGGGGGTAATCAGCCCCAGCATTTT. Its protein product is CAWSLGGNQPQHF.

This chain connects TRBV24-1 to TRBJ2-5, with a weak D call TRBD1 (6 bases). V shed 6 bases and J shed 1 base, with 11 bases lying between them. CDR1 is KGHDR, CDR2 SFDVKD, per germline. The CDR3 runs to 14 residues. CDR3 sequence reads: CATSSGTPQETQYF. The CDR3 nucleotides read TGTGCCACCAGTTCCGGGACACCCCAAGAGACCCAGTACTTC.

V is TRBV5-1 and J is TRBJ2-1, with D possibly TRBD1 on 6 matching bases. CDR1 is SGHRS, CDR2 YFSETQ, per germline. This CDR3 comprises 20 residues. The V end lost 0 bases, the J end lost 5 bases, and 27 bases lay between the germline ends. As DNA, the CDR3 is TGCGCCAGCAGCTTGGCCCCGGGTGGGCCAGACAGGTATTTGGACAATGAGCAGTTCTTC. This gives the protein CASSLAPGGPDRYLDNEQFF.

The rearrangement links TRBV18 to TRBJ2-1; TRBD1 matches 7 bases. V lost 4 bases and J lost 15; bases outside the gene matches: 9. CDR3 length: 12 amino acids. CDR1 KGHSH and CDR2 LQKENI come from the germline V gene. CDR3 sequence (DNA): TGTGCCAGCTCACGCGACAGGGAGAAGGGGTTCTTC. Its translation is CASSRDREKGFF.

This rearrangement joins TRBV7-5 to TRBJ2-3; TRBD2, as called in the table, went unchecked against the DNA. TRBV7-5 is shown as a pseudogene. The CDR3 sequence is 14 residues long. The CDR3 is CAEGWESIEDTQYF. The DNA of the CDR3 is TGTGCCGAGGGATGGGAGTCGATAGAAGATACGCAGTATTTT.

The V and J genes are TRBV28 and TRBJ2-7; TRBD2 matches 9 bases. After removal of 5 bases from V and 4 bases from J, the junction contained 9 bases not matched to a gene. In germline, CDR1 is MDHEN, CDR2 SYDVKM. The CDR3 sequence is 15 residues long. CDR3 in amino acids: CASSPTGTSLYEQYF. In DNA form, the CDR3 reads TGTGCCAGCAGTCCAACTGGGACTAGCTTGTACGAGCAGTACTTC.

The chain has TRBV4-2 and TRBJ1-6; D might be TRBD1 (5 bases). Trimming shortened V by 0 bases and J by 10 bases, and 13 bases separated the two germline ends. CDR3 length: 15 amino acids. The germline gives CDR1 LGHNA, CDR2 YNFKEQ. In DNA form, the CDR3 reads TGTGCCAGCAGCCAAGAGACGGGGGAAAGATCACCCCTCCACTTT. Translated, it gives CASSQETGERSPLHF.

This clone appeared once. The chain is built from TRBV4-3 and TRBJ2-6; D is undetermined. Germline CDR1 LGHNA, CDR2 YSLEER. This CDR3 is 15 amino acids long. The ends were cut back, 3 bases at V and 0 bases at J, with 6 bases in the middle. CDR3 DNA: TGCGCCAGCAGCCACGAGGTCTCTGGGGCCAACGTCCTGACTTTC. Encoded protein: CASSHEVSGANVLTF.

The chain links TRBV24-1 to TRBJ2-5, with 10 bases that match TRBD1. Trimming at V came to 3 bases and at J to 5 bases, leaving 8 bases not matched to a gene. CDR1 and CDR2 (germline): KGHDR, SFDVKD. The CDR3 length is 16 residues. CDR3 region: CATSDPPGQGTETQYF. The CDR3 region has the DNA TGTGCCACCAGTGATCCGCCGGGACAGGGGACGGAGACCCAGTACTTC.